This is a list of T cell receptor beta chains from one sample in a study of shared clonotypes between healthy human individuals. The table came from immunoSEQ multiplex PCR; TCRdb's copy has only in-frame clones and leaves some out. The repertoire holds about 2.2 million clones, with approximately 94% as singletons. Sequences were obtained from naive CD8+ T cells from PBMCs. The receptors stem from a man aged 18 to 29 in good health. Some clones in this sample may be carry-over from other donors' samples. Both conserved end residues are part of each CDR3. D genes are given only for firm matches. Clone sizes are given selectively: once, few, many, or a class where the clone is expanded.

j_call	d_call	clone_size	v_call	cdr3_aa	cdr3_nt
TRBJ2-5	-	-	TRBV11-2	CASSLDPEETQYF	TGTGCCAGCAGCTTAGATCCAGAAGAGACCCAGTACTTC
TRBJ2-3	-	-	TRBV9	CASSVRGSSDTQYF	TGTGCCAGCAGCGTGCGTGGGAGCTCAGATACGCAGTATTTT
TRBJ2-1	TRBD2	-	TRBV27	CASSLVSVAGGPNEQFF	TGTGCCAGCAGTTTAGTATCCGTGGCGGGAGGGCCTAATGAGCAGTTCTTC
TRBJ2-1	TRBD1	-	TRBV27	CASSFLGASGGNEQFF	TGTGCCAGCAGTTTTCTGGGTGCGTCAGGGGGCAATGAGCAGTTCTTC
TRBJ2-7	TRBD1	-	TRBV9	CASSGSGTGNEQYF	TGTGCCAGCAGCGGTTCCGGGACAGGGAACGAGCAGTACTTC
TRBJ1-2	-	-	TRBV4-1	CASSQDLQVPLLNYGYTF	TGCGCCAGCAGCCAAGATCTACAGGTCCCGCTCCTGAACTATGGCTACACCTTC
TRBJ2-2	TRBD2	-	TRBV6-1	CASSLAGKRGELFF	TGTGCCAGCAGTTTAGCGGGAAAAAGAGGGGAGCTGTTTTTT
TRBJ1-2	-	-	TRBV29-1	CSVRTGMDGYTF	TGCAGCGTACGAACAGGGATGGATGGCTACACCTTC
TRBJ2-7	TRBD2	-	TRBV27	CASSFGLAGNEQYF	TGTGCCAGCAGTTTCGGACTAGCCGGCAACGAGCAGTACTTC
TRBJ1-1	-	-	TRBV7-9	CASSSSGGAFF	TGTGCCAGCAGCTCTTCCGGGGGGGCTTTCTTT
TRBJ1-2	-	-	TRBV5-4	CASSTGPGGVRLYGYTF	TGTGCCAGCAGCACCGGGCCCGGCGGGGTGCGCCTCTATGGCTACACCTTC
TRBJ2-7	TRBD2	once	TRBV10-3	CAIEGTSGGYEQYF	TGTGCCATCGAAGGGACTAGCGGGGGGTACGAGCAGTACTTC
TRBJ1-2	-	-	TRBV19	CASSIVTAEDYGYTF	TGTGCCAGTAGTATAGTTACAGCTGAGGACTATGGCTACACCTTC
TRBJ2-1	-	once	TRBV5-6	CASSPFRQDLSYNEQFF	TGTGCCAGCAGCCCCTTCCGACAGGACTTATCCTACAATGAGCAGTTCTTC
TRBJ2-7	-	-	TRBV7-3	CASSLLGPLDEQYF	TGTGCCAGCAGCTTACTAGGTCCCCTCGACGAGCAGTACTTC
TRBJ1-5	-	once	TRBV6-1	CASSEASRYAGMGQPQHF	TGTGCCAGCAGTGAAGCGAGTCGGTATGCAGGGATGGGGCAGCCCCAGCATTTT
TRBJ1-1	-	-	TRBV9	CASSGQRYTEAFF	TGTGCCAGCAGCGGCCAAAGGTACACTGAAGCTTTCTTT
TRBJ2-7	-	-	TRBV7-9	CASSHGGKGSYEQYF	TGTGCCAGCAGCCATGGGGGGAAGGGCTCCTACGAGCAGTACTTC
TRBJ1-2	-	-	TRBV4-3	CASRPSPLGYGYTF	TGCGCCAGCAGGCCAAGCCCCTTGGGCTATGGCTACACCTTC
TRBJ1-2	-	-	TRBV7-6	CASSLEVGRYGYTF	TGTGCCAGCAGCTTAGAGGTAGGGAGGTATGGCTACACCTTC
TRBJ2-7	TRBD1	-	TRBV11-2	CASSYGTGPYEQYF	TGTGCCAGCAGCTACGGGACAGGGCCGTACGAGCAGTACTTC
TRBJ2-7	-	-	TRBV6-1	CASSDRLTYEQYF	TGTGCCAGCAGTGACAGGTTGACCTACGAGCAGTACTTC
TRBJ2-1	-	-	TRBV7-8	CASSLNEGNEQFF	TGTGCCAGCAGCTTAAACGAAGGCAATGAGCAGTTCTTC
TRBJ2-7	-	-	TRBV5-6	CASSPQPRGKQYF	TGTGCCAGCAGCCCACAACCCCGGGGAAAGCAGTACTTC
TRBJ1-6	-	once	TRBV4-3	CASSQHLGSNSPLHF	TGCGCCAGCAGCCAGCACTTGGGCTCGAATTCACCCCTCCACTTT
TRBJ1-3	-	-	TRBV4-3	CASSWRDTYSGNTIYF	TGCGCCAGCAGCTGGCGGGACACCTACTCTGGAAACACCATATATTTT
TRBJ2-7	TRBD1	-	TRBV4-1	CASSLDRGDEQYF	TGCGCCAGCAGCCTAGACAGGGGGGACGAGCAGTACTTC
TRBJ2-7	-	-	TRBV28	CASSLPDSSYEQYF	TGTGCCAGCAGTTTACCTGACAGCTCCTACGAGCAGTACTTC
TRBJ1-5	-	few	TRBV28	CASSFPLGERQPQHF	TGTGCCAGCAGTTTCCCTCTGGGTGAGAGACAGCCCCAGCATTTT
TRBJ2-2	-	-	TRBV29-1	CSVEDGYTGELFF	TGCAGCGTTGAAGATGGGTACACCGGGGAGCTGTTTTTT
TRBJ1-1	-	-	TRBV5-1	CASTLGMGNTEAFF	TGCGCCAGCACATTGGGGATGGGGAACACTGAAGCTTTCTTT
TRBJ1-1	-	-	TRBV19	CASRKQVNTEAFF	TGTGCCAGTAGAAAACAGGTGAACACTGAAGCTTTCTTT
TRBJ2-7	TRBD1	-	TRBV27	CASKPLRLQGQDEQYF	TGTGCCAGCAAACCCCTCAGACTACAGGGACAGGACGAGCAGTACTTC
TRBJ2-7	-	-	TRBV5-5	CASSLYPAYEQYF	TGTGCCAGCAGCTTATATCCGGCCTACGAGCAGTACTTC
TRBJ1-1	-	-	TRBV4-1	CASSQDGRVFETFF	TGCGCCAGCAGCCAAGACGGCAGGGTCTTTGAAACTTTCTTT
TRBJ1-5	-	once	TRBV6-6	CASSYTDGFNQPQHF	TGTGCCAGCAGTTACACGGACGGTTTCAATCAGCCCCAGCATTTT
TRBJ2-1	TRBD2	-	TRBV7-9	CASSPPLAGDLHEQFF	TGTGCCAGCAGCCCTCCGTTAGCGGGAGACCTACATGAGCAGTTCTTC
TRBJ2-5	-	-	TRBV7-9	CASSLSEQETQYF	TGTGCCAGCAGCTTGTCAGAGCAAGAGACCCAGTACTTC
TRBJ1-1	-	few	TRBV7-9	CASAENTEAFF	TGTGCCAGCGCAGAAAACACTGAAGCTTTCTTT
TRBJ1-3	-	-	TRBV6-5	CASTPRGLSGNTIYF	TGTGCCAGCACCCCACGGGGCCTCTCTGGAAACACCATATATTTT
TRBJ2-6	-	-	TRBV11-3	CASSSQGLGAGANVLTF	TGTGCCAGCAGCTCCCAGGGGCTGGGGGCTGGGGCCAACGTCCTGACTTTC
TRBJ2-7	TRBD1	-	TRBV29-1	CSVAHSGTGEQYF	TGCAGCGTTGCCCACTCCGGGACAGGCGAGCAGTACTTC
TRBJ2-7	-	once	TRBV7-2	CASSLGSGRLNEQYF	TGTGCCAGCAGCTTAGGATCTGGTCGGTTGAACGAGCAGTACTTC
TRBJ2-1	TRBD2	once	TRBV13	CASSPYGAGGGNEQFF	TGTGCCAGCAGCCCGTATGGAGCGGGAGGAGGGAATGAGCAGTTCTTC